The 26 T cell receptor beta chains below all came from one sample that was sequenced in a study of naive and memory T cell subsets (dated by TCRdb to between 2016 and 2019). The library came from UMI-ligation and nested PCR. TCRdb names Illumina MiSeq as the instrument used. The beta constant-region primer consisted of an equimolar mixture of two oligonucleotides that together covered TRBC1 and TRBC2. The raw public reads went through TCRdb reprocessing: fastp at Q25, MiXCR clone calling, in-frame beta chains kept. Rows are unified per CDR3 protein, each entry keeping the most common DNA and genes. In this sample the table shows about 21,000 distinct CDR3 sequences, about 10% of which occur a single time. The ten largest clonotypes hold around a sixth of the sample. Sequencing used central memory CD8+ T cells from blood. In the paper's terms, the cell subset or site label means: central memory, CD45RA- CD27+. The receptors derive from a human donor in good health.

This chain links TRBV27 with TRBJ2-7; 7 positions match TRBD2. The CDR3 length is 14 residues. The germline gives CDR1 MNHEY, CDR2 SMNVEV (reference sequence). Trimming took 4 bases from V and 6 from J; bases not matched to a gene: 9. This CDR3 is CASSSNPGRGEQYF. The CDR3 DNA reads TGTGCCAGCAGTTCAAACCCGGGGAGGGGCGAGCAGTACTTC.

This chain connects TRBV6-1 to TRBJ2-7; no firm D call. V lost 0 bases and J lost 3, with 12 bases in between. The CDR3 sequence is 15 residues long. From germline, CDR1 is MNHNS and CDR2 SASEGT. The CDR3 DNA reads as TGTGCCAGCAGTGAAGCGAGTGGCGGAAACTACGAGCAGTACTTC. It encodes CASSEASGGNYEQYF.

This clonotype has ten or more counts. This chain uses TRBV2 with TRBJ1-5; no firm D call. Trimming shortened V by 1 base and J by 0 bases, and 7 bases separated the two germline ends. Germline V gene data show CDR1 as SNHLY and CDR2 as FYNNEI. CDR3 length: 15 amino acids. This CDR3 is CASSEGAASNQPQHF. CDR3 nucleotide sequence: TGTGCCAGCAGTGAAGGGGCAGCTAGCAATCAGCCCCAGCATTTT.

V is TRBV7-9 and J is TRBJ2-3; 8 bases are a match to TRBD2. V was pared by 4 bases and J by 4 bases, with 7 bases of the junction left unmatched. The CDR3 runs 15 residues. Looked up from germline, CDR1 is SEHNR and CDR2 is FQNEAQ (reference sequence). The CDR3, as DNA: TGTGCCAGCAGCTCCCCACTAGCGGAGGCAGATACGCAGTATTTT. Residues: CASSSPLAEADTQYF.

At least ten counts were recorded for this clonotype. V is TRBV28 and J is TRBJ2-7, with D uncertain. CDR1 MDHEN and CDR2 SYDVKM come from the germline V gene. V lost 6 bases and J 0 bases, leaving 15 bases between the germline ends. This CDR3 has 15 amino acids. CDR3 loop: CASSIGPSVSYEQYF. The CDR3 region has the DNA TGTGCCAGCAGCATTGGGCCCAGCGTCTCCTACGAGCAGTACTTC.

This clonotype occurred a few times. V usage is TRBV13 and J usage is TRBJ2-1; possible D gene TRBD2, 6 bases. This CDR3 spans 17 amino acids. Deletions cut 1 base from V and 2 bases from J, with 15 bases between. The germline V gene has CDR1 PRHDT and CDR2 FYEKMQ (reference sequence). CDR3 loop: CASSLVGEEVPYNEQFF. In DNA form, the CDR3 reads TGTGCCAGCAGCTTAGTGGGGGAGGAGGTCCCCTACAATGAGCAGTTCTTC.

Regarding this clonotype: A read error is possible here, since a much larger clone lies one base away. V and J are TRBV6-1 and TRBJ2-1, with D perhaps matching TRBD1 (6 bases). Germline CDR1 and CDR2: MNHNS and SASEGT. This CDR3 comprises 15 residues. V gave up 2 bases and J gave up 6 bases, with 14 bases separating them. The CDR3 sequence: CASSESEDRPNEQFF. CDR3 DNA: TGTGCCAGCAGTGAATCGGAGGACAGACCCAATGAGCAGTTCTTC.

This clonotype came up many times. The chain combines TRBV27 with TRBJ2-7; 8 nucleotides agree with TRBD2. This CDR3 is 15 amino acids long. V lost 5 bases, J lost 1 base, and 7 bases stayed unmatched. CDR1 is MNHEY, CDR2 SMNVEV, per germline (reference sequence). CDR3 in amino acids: CASSTSAGASYEQYF. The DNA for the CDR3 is TGTGCCAGCAGTACATCAGCGGGAGCATCCTACGAGCAGTACTTC.

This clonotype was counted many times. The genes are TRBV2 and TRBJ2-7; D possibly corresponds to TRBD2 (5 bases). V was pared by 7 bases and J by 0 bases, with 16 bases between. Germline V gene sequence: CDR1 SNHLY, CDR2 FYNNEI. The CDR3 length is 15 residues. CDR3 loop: CASNEGAISSYEQYF. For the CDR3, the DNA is TGTGCCAGCAATGAGGGAGCCATAAGCTCCTACGAGCAGTACTTC.

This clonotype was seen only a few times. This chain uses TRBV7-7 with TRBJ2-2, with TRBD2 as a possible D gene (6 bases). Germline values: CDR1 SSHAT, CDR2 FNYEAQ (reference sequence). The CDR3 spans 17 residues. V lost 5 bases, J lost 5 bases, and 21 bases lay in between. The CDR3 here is CASSPEGFTSLTGELFF. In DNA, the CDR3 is TGTGCCAGCAGCCCCGAGGGGTTTACTAGCTTGACCGGGGAGCTGTTTTTT.

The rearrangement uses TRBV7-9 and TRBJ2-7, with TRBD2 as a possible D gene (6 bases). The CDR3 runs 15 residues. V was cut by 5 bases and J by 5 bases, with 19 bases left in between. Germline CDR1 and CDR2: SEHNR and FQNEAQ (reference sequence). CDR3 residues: CASSPSETRRHEQYF. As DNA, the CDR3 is TGTGCCAGCAGCCCTTCCGAGACTAGGCGCCACGAGCAGTACTTC.

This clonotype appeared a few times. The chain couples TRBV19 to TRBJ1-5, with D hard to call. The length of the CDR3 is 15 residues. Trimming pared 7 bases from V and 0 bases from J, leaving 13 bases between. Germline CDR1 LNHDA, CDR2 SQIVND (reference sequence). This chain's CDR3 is CASNRPPYSNQPQHF. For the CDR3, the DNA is TGTGCCAGTAACCGGCCCCCTTATAGCAATCAGCCCCAGCATTTT.

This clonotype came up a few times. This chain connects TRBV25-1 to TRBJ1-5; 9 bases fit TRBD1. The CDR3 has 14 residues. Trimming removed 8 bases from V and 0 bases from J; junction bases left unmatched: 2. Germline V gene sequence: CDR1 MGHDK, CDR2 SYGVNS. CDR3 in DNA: TGTGCCAGCGGGGGACAGGGTAGCAATCAGCCCCAGCATTTT. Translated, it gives CASGGQGSNQPQHF.

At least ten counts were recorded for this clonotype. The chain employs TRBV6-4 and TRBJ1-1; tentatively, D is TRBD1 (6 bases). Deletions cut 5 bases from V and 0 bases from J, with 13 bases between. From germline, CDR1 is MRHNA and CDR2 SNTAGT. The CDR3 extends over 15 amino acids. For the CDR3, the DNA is TGTGCCAGCAGTCAAGAGGGGGGGATGAACACTGAAGCTTTCTTT. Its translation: CASSQEGGMNTEAFF.

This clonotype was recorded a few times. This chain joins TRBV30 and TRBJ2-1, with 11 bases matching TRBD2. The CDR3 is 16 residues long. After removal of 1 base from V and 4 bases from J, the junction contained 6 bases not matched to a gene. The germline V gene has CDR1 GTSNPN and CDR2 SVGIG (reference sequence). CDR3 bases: TGTGCCTGGAGTGGGGGGACTAGCGGAATTTACAATGAGCAGTTCTTC. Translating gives CAWSGGTSGIYNEQFF.

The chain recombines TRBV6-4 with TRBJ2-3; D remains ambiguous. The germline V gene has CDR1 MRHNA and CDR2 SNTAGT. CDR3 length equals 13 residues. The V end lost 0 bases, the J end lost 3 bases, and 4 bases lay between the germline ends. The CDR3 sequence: CASSDSDTDTQYF. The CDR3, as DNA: TGTGCCAGCAGTGACTCGGATACAGATACGCAGTATTTT.

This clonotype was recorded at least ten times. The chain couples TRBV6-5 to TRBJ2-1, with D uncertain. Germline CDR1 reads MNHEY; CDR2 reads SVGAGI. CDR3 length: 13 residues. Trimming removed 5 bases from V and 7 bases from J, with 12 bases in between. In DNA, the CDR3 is TGTGCCAGCAGTGTGGTGGGTGCGAATGAGCAGTTCTTC. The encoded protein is CASSVVGANEQFF.

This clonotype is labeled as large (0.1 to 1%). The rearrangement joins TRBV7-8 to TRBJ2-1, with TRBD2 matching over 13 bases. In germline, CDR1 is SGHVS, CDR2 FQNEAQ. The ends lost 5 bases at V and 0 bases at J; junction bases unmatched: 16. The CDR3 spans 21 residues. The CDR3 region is CASSPTSVGLAGLSSYNEQFF. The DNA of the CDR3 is TGTGCCAGCAGCCCGACCTCTGTGGGACTAGCGGGGCTGAGCTCCTACAATGAGCAGTTCTTC.

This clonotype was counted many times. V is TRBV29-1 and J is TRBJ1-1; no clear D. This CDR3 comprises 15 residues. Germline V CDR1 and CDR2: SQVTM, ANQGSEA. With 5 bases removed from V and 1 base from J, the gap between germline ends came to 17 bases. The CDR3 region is CSVQLRDTKNTEAFF. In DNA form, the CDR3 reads TGCAGCGTTCAACTTCGAGACACAAAGAACACTGAAGCTTTCTTT.

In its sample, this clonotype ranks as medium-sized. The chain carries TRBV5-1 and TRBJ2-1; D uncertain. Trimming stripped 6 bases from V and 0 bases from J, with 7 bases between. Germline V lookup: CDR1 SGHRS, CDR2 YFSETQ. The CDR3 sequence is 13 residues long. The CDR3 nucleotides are TGCGCCAGCATCGACACCTCCTACAATGAGCAGTTCTTC. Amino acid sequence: CASIDTSYNEQFF.

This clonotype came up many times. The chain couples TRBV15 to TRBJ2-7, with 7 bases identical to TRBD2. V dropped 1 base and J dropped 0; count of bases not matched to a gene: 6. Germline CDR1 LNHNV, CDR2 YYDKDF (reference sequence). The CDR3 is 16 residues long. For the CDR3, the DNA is TGTGCCACCAGCAGAGCTAGCGGCGATAGCTCCTACGAGCAGTACTTC. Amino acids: CATSRASGDSSYEQYF.

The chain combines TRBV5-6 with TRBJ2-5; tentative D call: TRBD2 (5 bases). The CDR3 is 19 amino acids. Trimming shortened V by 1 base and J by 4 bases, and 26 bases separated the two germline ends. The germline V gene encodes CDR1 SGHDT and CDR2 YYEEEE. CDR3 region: CASSLRGDTVPRSGETQYF. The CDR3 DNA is TGTGCCAGCAGCTTGCGGGGTGACACCGTCCCCCGGAGTGGAGAGACCCAGTACTTC.

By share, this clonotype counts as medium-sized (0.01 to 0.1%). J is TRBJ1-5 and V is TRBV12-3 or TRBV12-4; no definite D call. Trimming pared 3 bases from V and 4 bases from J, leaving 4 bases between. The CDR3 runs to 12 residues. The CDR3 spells CASSLGNQPQHF. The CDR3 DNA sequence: TGTGCCAGCAGTTTGGGTAATCAGCCCCAGCATTTT.

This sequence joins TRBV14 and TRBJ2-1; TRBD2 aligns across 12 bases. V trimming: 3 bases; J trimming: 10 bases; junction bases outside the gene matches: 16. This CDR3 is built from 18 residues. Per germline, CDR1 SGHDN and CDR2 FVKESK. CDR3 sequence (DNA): TGTGCCAGCAGCCAGTTGACTAGCGGGAGTGTGGGCCTAGGGGAGCAGTTCTTC. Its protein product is CASSQLTSGSVGLGEQFF.

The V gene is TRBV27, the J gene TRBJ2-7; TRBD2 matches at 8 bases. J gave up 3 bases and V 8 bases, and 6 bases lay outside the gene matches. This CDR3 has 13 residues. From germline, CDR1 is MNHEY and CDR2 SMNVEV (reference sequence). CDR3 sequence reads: CASLPAGGYEQYF. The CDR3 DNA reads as TGTGCCAGCCTCCCGGCGGGGGGCTACGAGCAGTACTTC.

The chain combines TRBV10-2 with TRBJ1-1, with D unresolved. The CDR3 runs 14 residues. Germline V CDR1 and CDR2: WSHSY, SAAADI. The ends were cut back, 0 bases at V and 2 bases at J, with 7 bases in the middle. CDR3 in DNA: TGCGCCAGCAGTGAGTCCGTAGGTAACACTGAAGCTTTCTTT. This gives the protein CASSESVGNTEAFF.